Shown below are 25 T cell receptor beta chains from a single sample sequenced in a study of cytomegalovirus exposure and HLA in healthy donors. 13 Jbeta primers and 60 Vbeta primers were used for the PCR. TCRdb's table, derived via immunoSEQ multiplex PCR, lists solely in-frame clones and lacks some. Of more than 150,000 clones listed, roughly 80% are singletons. What was sequenced was PBMCs. These receptors were taken from a girl aged 5-17 years in good health and CMV-seropositive.

CDR3 DNA: TGCGCCAGCAGCCAAGCGGGAGGCAATGAGCAGTTCTTC. It specifies CASSQAGGNEQFF. The V call is TRBV4-3, the J call TRBJ2-1; 7 bases are shared with TRBD2. V shed 1 base, J shed 6 bases, and the junction held 0 bases outside the gene matches. CDR1 and CDR2 from the germline V gene are LGHNA and YSLEER. The CDR3 is 13 amino acids.

The rearrangement links TRBV9 to TRBJ1-4; a possible D gene is TRBD1 (5 bases). The germline V gene has CDR1 SGDLS and CDR2 YYNGEE. V was trimmed by 0 bases and J by 8 bases, leaving 20 bases between them. This CDR3 has 17 amino acids. The CDR3 protein is CASSVASRGAAGEKLFF. In DNA form, the CDR3 reads TGTGCCAGCAGCGTAGCTAGTAGGGGTGCGGCGGGGGAAAAACTGTTTTTT.

This clone appeared a single time. The V gene is TRBV7-6, the J gene TRBJ1-5; TRBD1 matches at 9 bases. The CDR3 is 15 residues long. V lost 5 bases, J lost 5 bases, and 7 bases stayed unmatched. Germline assignment: CDR1 SGHVS and CDR2 FNYEAQ. CDR3 nucleotides: TGTGCCAGCAGCGCCTGGGACAGGGAAGATCAGCCCCAGCATTTT. Encoded protein: CASSAWDREDQPQHF.

V and J are TRBV2 and TRBJ1-2, with a possible D match to TRBD1 (5 bases). The CDR3 length is 18 residues. Per the germline V gene, CDR1 is SNHLY and CDR2 is FYNNEI. The V gene lost 10 bases and the J gene lost 1 base, with 28 bases spanning the gap. CDR3 in DNA: TGTGCCACCATGGTTCAGGGCAGGAACAACATCTATAACTATGGCTACACCTTC. It translates to CATMVQGRNNIYNYGYTF.

The V gene is TRBV7-2, the J gene TRBJ2-5, with TRBD1 matching 12 bases. The CDR3 covers 14 residues. Germline V lookup: CDR1 SGHTA, CDR2 FQGNSA. Germline trimming cut 6 bases from V and 4 bases from J; bases unmatched to any gene: 3. The chain's CDR3 is CASRPGQGAETQYF. In nucleotides, the CDR3 is TGTGCCAGCAGGCCGGGACAGGGGGCAGAGACCCAGTACTTC.

The chain has TRBV19 and TRBJ2-1; D perhaps matches TRBD2 (6 bases). CDR1 is LNHDA, CDR2 SQIVND, per germline (reference sequence). This CDR3 contains 16 residues. V lost 3 bases, J lost 1 base, and 13 bases lay in between. CDR3 protein: CASSIPLAESYNEQFF. In DNA, the CDR3 is TGTGCCAGTAGTATCCCCTTAGCGGAGTCCTACAATGAGCAGTTCTTC.

This chain connects TRBV27 to TRBJ1-1; D gene unclear. Trimming stripped 0 bases from V and 0 bases from J, with 8 bases between. Germline V gene lookup returns CDR1 MNHEY and CDR2 SMNVEV (reference sequence). The CDR3 has 15 residues. CDR3 protein: CASSLSVNLNTEAFF. DNA of the CDR3: TGTGCCAGCAGTTTATCCGTTAATTTGAACACTGAAGCTTTCTTT.

The V gene is TRBV10-3, the J gene TRBJ2-7; maybe TRBD1 (5 bases). The germline gives CDR1 ENHRY, CDR2 SYGVKD. This CDR3 spans 14 amino acids. V lost 2 bases and J lost 4, with 12 bases in between. The CDR3 sequence: CAISEGRQIYEQYF. The CDR3 DNA is TGTGCCATCAGTGAGGGAAGACAGATATACGAGCAGTACTTC.

The chain joins TRBV5-6 to TRBJ1-5; D is perhaps TRBD1 (5 bases). The CDR3 length is 15 residues. Germline CDR1 reads SGHDT; CDR2 reads YYEEEE. Trimming left V 0 bases short and J 3 bases short, with 10 bases between. CDR3 protein: CASSLAGRDNQPQHF. CDR3 DNA: TGTGCCAGCAGCTTGGCAGGGCGGGACAATCAGCCCCAGCATTTT.

The count of this clone is one. The chain employs TRBV10-1 and TRBJ1-3; D not certain. CDR3 length: 16 residues. Trimming cost V 9 bases and J 0 bases, with 18 bases left between them. Germline-derived CDR1 and CDR2 are WNHNN and SYGVQD (reference sequence). CDR3: CARAERVELSGNTIYF. The CDR3 bases are TGCGCCAGGGCCGAACGGGTTGAACTCTCTGGAAACACCATATATTTT.

The rearrangement joins TRBV11-2 to TRBJ1-2; D perhaps matches TRBD1 (6 bases). Germline CDR1 is SGHAT and CDR2 is FQNNGV. The V and J ends lost 2 bases and 6 bases respectively, with 13 bases between them. This CDR3 is built from 14 residues. The CDR3 protein is CASSLIGAGDGYTF. DNA of the CDR3: TGTGCCAGCAGCTTAATAGGGGCAGGGGATGGCTACACCTTC.

The chain is built from TRBV5-1 and TRBJ2-3; 8 bases are shared with TRBD1. The CDR3 runs to 19 residues. The J segment lost 5 bases and the V segment lost 2 bases, leaving 19 bases of the junction unmatched. Germline CDR1 is SGHRS and CDR2 is YFSETQ. CDR3 sequence: CASSLPVGGGQGARDTQYF. CDR3 DNA sequence: TGCGCCAGCAGCTTACCAGTCGGAGGAGGGCAGGGGGCCAGAGATACGCAGTATTTT.

This rearrangement joins TRBV5-1 to TRBJ2-1; 9 bases map to TRBD1. CDR1 is SGHRS and CDR2 is YFSETQ in the germline V gene. This CDR3 spans 16 amino acids. After removal of 0 bases from V and 6 bases from J, the junction contained 7 bases not matched to a gene. The CDR3 is CASSLAGTGLFNEQFF. The CDR3 DNA reads as TGCGCCAGCAGCTTGGCCGGGACAGGGTTGTTCAATGAGCAGTTCTTC.

The CDR3, as DNA: TGTGCCAGCAGCTCCAGACAGGGGAATGAGCAGTTCTTC. It codes for CASSSRQGNEQFF. This sequence joins TRBV7-6 and TRBJ2-1, with 8 bases fitting TRBD1. V dropped 4 bases and J dropped 7; count of bases not matched to a gene: 3. This CDR3 is 13 amino acids long. Per the germline V gene, CDR1 is SGHVS and CDR2 is FNYEAQ.

V is TRBV5-1 and J is TRBJ1-1, with TRBD1 identical over 7 bases. Germline V gene lookup returns CDR1 SGHRS and CDR2 YFSETQ. The CDR3 runs 12 residues. V was clipped by 8 bases and J by 5 bases; unmatched bases: 6. The CDR3 coding sequence is TGCGCCAGTAAGACAGGGAATACTGAAGCTTTCTTT. This translates into CASKTGNTEAFF.

V usage is TRBV5-6 and J usage is TRBJ2-7; 8 bases agree with TRBD2. The germline CDR1 and CDR2 sequences are SGHDT and YYEEEE. Losses at the gene ends were 0 bases for V and 3 bases for J; bases not matched to a gene: 5. The length of the CDR3 is 15 residues. The CDR3 sequence is CASSLEAGAYYEQYF. CDR3 nucleotide sequence: TGTGCCAGCAGCTTGGAAGCGGGAGCGTACTACGAGCAGTACTTC.

V is TRBV25-1 and J is TRBJ1-4; D unresolved. The CDR3 contains 12 residues. The V end lost 5 bases, the J end lost 8 bases, and 9 bases lay between the germline ends. Germline assignment: CDR1 MGHDK and CDR2 SYGVNS. CDR3 nucleotide sequence: TGTGCCAGCAGTCCCGACATCGAAAAACTGTTTTTT. Translated, it gives CASSPDIEKLFF.

V is TRBV7-2 and J is TRBJ1-2; TRBD1 agrees at 7 bases. The junction had 11 bases not matched to a gene; V was cut back by 1 base and J by 6 bases. The CDR3 has 16 amino acids. Looked up from germline, CDR1 is SGHTA and CDR2 is FQGNSA. CDR3 nucleotide sequence: TGTGCCAGCAGCTTAGAGGATGGAGGGGGCACCCATGGCTACACCTTC. Protein product: CASSLEDGGGTHGYTF.

The V gene is TRBV7-9, the J gene TRBJ2-5; no definite D call. CDR3 length equals 13 residues. V lost 5 bases, J lost 1 base, and 8 bases lay in between. Germline V gene data show CDR1 as SEHNR and CDR2 as FQNEAQ (reference sequence). CDR3 bases: TGTGCCAGCAGCCCCTCCGTCCAAGAGACCCAGTACTTC. Residues: CASSPSVQETQYF.

Here the CDR3 DNA reads TGTGCCAGCAGCCAACGGAGGGATGAGCAGTTCTTC. Translated: CASSQRRDEQFF. The chain is built from TRBV6-5 and TRBJ2-1, with a possible D match to TRBD2 (6 bases). The CDR3 contains 12 residues. CDR1 is MNHEY, CDR2 SVGAGI, per germline. The V gene lost 6 bases and the J gene lost 8 bases, with 11 bases spanning the gap.

The rearrangement uses TRBV7-9 and TRBJ1-5; weak D call: TRBD1 (5 bases). Per germline, CDR1 SEHNR and CDR2 FQNEAQ (reference sequence). CDR3 length equals 14 residues. The ends were cut back, 1 base at V and 1 base at J, with 5 bases in the middle. The CDR3 coding sequence is TGTGCCAGCAGCTTAGGACAGAGCAATCAGCCCCAGCATTTT. This codes for CASSLGQSNQPQHF.

CDR3 DNA sequence: TGTGCCAGCACCGGGTTGTCCTACAATGAGCAGTTCTTC. Protein sequence: CASTGLSYNEQFF. The rearrangement links TRBV28 to TRBJ2-1, with D unclear. The CDR3 length is 13 residues. V shed 7 bases and J shed 1 base, with 8 bases lying between them. Germline CDR1 MDHEN, CDR2 SYDVKM.

This rearrangement joins TRBV5-6 to TRBJ1-2; perhaps TRBD1 as D (6 bases). There are 17 residues in the CDR3. V was trimmed by 4 bases and J by 3 bases, leaving 22 bases between them. The germline CDR1 and CDR2 sequences are SGHDT and YYEEEE. This CDR3 reads CASSNPSRDTLYYGYTF. The CDR3 bases are TGTGCCAGCAGCAACCCCTCCAGGGACACCCTCTACTATGGCTACACCTTC. Filled out from reference TRBV5-6 and TRBJ1-2, the complete variable domain reads DAGVTQSPTHLIKTRGQQVTLRCSPKSGHDTVSWYQQALGQGPQFIFQYYEEEERQRGNFPDRFSGHQFPNYSSELNVNALLLGDSALYLCASSNPSRDTLYYGYTFGSGTRLTVV.

Here the CDR3 reads CASSQDLLPKSSYNEQFF. For the CDR3, the DNA is TGTGCCAGCAGCCAAGATCTCCTACCAAAGAGCTCCTACAATGAGCAGTTCTTC. The genes are TRBV4-2 and TRBJ2-1; D is unresolved. CDR3 length equals 18 residues. With 0 bases removed from V and 0 bases from J, the gap between germline ends came to 15 bases. Germline CDR1 and CDR2: LGHNA and YNFKEQ.

The chain is built from TRBV11-3 and TRBJ2-5; 7 bases line up with TRBD1. V shed 4 bases, J shed 5 bases, and the junction held 4 bases outside the gene matches. The CDR3 runs to 13 residues. Germline values: CDR1 SGHNT, CDR2 YENEEA. The CDR3 sequence is CASSSQGRETQYF. The CDR3 bases are TGTGCCAGCAGCTCACAGGGGCGTGAGACCCAGTACTTC.